This record covers a single TCR beta chain. This specimen comes from a study of blood T cell repertoires in COVID-19. At the level of the study: Acute and convalescent COVID-19 specimens originated in the United States, Italy and Spain. The cDNA or gDNA used as material had been derived from T cells, B-cell-depleted T cells, or PBMCs.

CDR1 and CDR2 (germline): KGHSH, LQKENI. This CDR3 comprises 14 residues. Trimming shortened V by 1 base and J by 3 bases, and 9 bases separated the two germline ends. In the study's own analysis: Counts of nucleated cells, estimated from reference gene primer amplification, were obtained. Here immunoSEQ multiplex PCR was the method, and the copy in TCRdb shows in-frame clones only, minus some. D and trimming were read from the DNA, whereas the V and J calls and clone size are those reported in that table. This sample has roughly 300,000 clones, with over 75% found just once. This sequence was found in a woman between 45 and 60 years old who had recovered from COVID-19. The sample taken for sequencing was peripheral blood. The gene calls are TRBV18 and TRBJ2-5, with D possibly being TRBD1 (5 bases). Written as DNA, the CDR3 is TGTGCCAGCTCACCACGGGGCACAGAAGAGACCCAGTACTTC. Protein: CASSPRGTEETQYF.